Listed below are T cell receptor beta chains from one sample, sequenced in a study of blood T cells in healthy people across ages. One entry per CDR3 protein results from TCRdb running MiXCR on the 5' RACE reads. The sample carries roughly 1,800,000 distinct CDR3 sequences, around 50% recorded once. The sample taken for sequencing was blood. The receptors shown here come from a woman aged 40 to 50 in good health. Both conserved end residues are part of each CDR3. The order of the fields is J gene, V gene, clone size, D gene, CDR3 DNA, CDR3 protein. The D gene is left open where the match is weak. Rows give clone size only sometimes, using once, few, many, or a class for an expanded clone.

>TRBJ2-5|TRBV7-9|-|-
TGTGCCAGCAGCTTAGAAACGGAGGGCGGGGAGACCCAGTACTTC
CASSLETEGGETQYF
>TRBJ1-2|TRBV6-2/TRBV6-3|few|-
TGTGCCAGCAGTTATCGAGGATCTGGCTACACCTTC
CASSYRGSGYTF
>TRBJ1-2|TRBV7-2|-|TRBD1
TGTGCCAGCACCCAAATGTCCGGACAGGAGGAATATGGCTACACCTTC
CASTQMSGQEEYGYTF
>TRBJ2-2|TRBV6-5|-|TRBD1
TGTGCCAGCAGACCCGACAGGGGAGTCCCCGGGGAGCTGTTTTTT
CASRPDRGVPGELFF
>TRBJ2-5|TRBV7-2|-|TRBD1
TGTGCCAGCAGCTTCCCGGGACAGGGATTAGGGGAGACCCAGTACTTC
CASSFPGQGLGETQYF
>TRBJ1-5|TRBV20-1|-|-
TGCAGTGCTTTACAATGGGAGGGTCAGCCCCAGCATTTT
CSALQWEGQPQHF
>TRBJ2-3|TRBV11-2|-|TRBD1
TGTGCCAGCAGCTTACGACCCCGGGACAGGGTCCCAGATACGCAGTATTTT
CASSLRPRDRVPDTQYF
>TRBJ1-2|TRBV27|few|-
TGTGCCAGCAGCCCCCAGGTCGGAGGCTACACCTTC
CASSPQVGGYTF
>TRBJ2-7|TRBV20-1|-|-
TGCAGTGCTAGTTCGTCCGGCAGAACCCACGAGCAGTACTTC
CSASSSGRTHEQYF
>TRBJ2-5|TRBV20-1|-|-
TGCAGTGCTAGAAGTTTTCGGGCTAGCCCAAATCAAGAGACCCAGTACTTC
CSARSFRASPNQETQYF
>TRBJ2-7|TRBV6-2/TRBV6-3|-|-
TGTGCCAGCAGTTTCCGGGGATACTCCTACGAGCAGTACTTC
CASSFRGYSYEQYF
>TRBJ2-1|TRBV11-2|-|TRBD2
TGTGCCAGCAGCTTCCACGGGGGGGCCTCCAATGAGCAGTTCTTC
CASSFHGGASNEQFF
>TRBJ2-3|TRBV20-1|-|TRBD2
TGCAGTGCTAGAGATTTGACTAGCGGGAGATCAGATACGCAGTATTTT
CSARDLTSGRSDTQYF
>TRBJ2-7|TRBV6-2/TRBV6-3|-|TRBD1
TGTGCCAGCAGTTACGGACAGGTTTACGTGCAGTACTTC
CASSYGQVYVQYF
>TRBJ2-3|TRBV6-5|-|-
TGTGCCAGCAGTTATTTTTTTACGCGCACAGATACGCAGTATTTT
CASSYFFTRTDTQYF
>TRBJ1-2|TRBV27|-|TRBD1
TGTGCCAGCAGTTTATCAATGACAGGGGGACTGGCTAACTATGGCTACACCTTC
CASSLSMTGGLANYGYTF
>TRBJ2-5|TRBV4-3|-|-
TGCGCCAGCAGCCAAGATTTAGGGGCTCTGTTAGGAGAGACCCAGTACTTC
CASSQDLGALLGETQYF
>TRBJ2-5|TRBV29-1|-|TRBD2
TGCAGCGTCAGAGGACTAGCGGGGGGGCCCATCAACAATAATGAGCAGTACTTC
CSVRGLAGGPINNNEQYF
>TRBJ2-3|TRBV20-1|-|-
TGCAGTGTCCCGGAAATCACAGATACGCAGTATTTT
CSVPEITDTQYF
>TRBJ2-1|TRBV7-2|-|-
TGTGCCAGCAGCCAGATCCTCGACATCGGGGAGCAGTTCTTC
CASSQILDIGEQFF
>TRBJ1-2|TRBV19|-|-
TGTGCCAGTAGTACGGGGGCCAGGTATGGCTACACCTTC
CASSTGARYGYTF
>TRBJ1-5|TRBV6-1|-|-
TGTGCCAGCAGCCCCGACGCGGGTCAGCCCCAGCATTTT
CASSPDAGQPQHF
>TRBJ2-3|TRBV12-3/TRBV12-4|few|-
TGTGCCAGCATCCTTGGCCCATTCACAGATACGCAGTATTTT
CASILGPFTDTQYF
>TRBJ1-2|TRBV20-1|-|-
TGCAGTGCTAGAAACCCGCAAGGTCCATATGGCTACACCTTC
CSARNPQGPYGYTF
>TRBJ2-7|TRBV2|-|TRBD2
TGTGCCAGCAGTTTACTAGCGGGGGACCCCTACAATGAGCAGTACTTC
CASSLLAGDPYNEQYF
>TRBJ2-5|TRBV25-1|-|-
TGTGCCAGCAGTATGGGCCTAGGGACCCAGTACTTC
CASSMGLGTQYF
>TRBJ2-3|TRBV7-2|-|-
TGTGCCAGCAGCTTAGCCGGGCCCTCTAGCACAGATACGCAGTATTTT
CASSLAGPSSTDTQYF
>TRBJ2-3|TRBV10-3|few|TRBD2
TGTGCCATCGCCCCCGGACTAGCGGGGGGCGCCCCGGCAGATACGCAGTATTTT
CAIAPGLAGGAPADTQYF
>TRBJ2-1|TRBV28|-|-
TGTGCCAGCAGTTTCCCGGTGGGGGCGGGGGACTCCTACAATGAGCAGTTCTTC
CASSFPVGAGDSYNEQFF
>TRBJ2-7|TRBV7-2|-|-
TGTGCCAGCAGCAACCCAGGCTACGAGCAGTACTTC
CASSNPGYEQYF
>TRBJ2-5|TRBV6-2/TRBV6-3|-|TRBD1
TGTGCCAGCAGGGACCTGACAGGGGAAGAGACCCAGTACTTC
CASRDLTGEETQYF
>TRBJ2-4|TRBV5-1|few|-
TGCGCCAGCAGCTTGTCTCGGGGCGGGCACAAAAACATTCAGTACTTC
CASSLSRGGHKNIQYF
>TRBJ2-5|TRBV11-2|few|-
TGTGCCAGCAAGAGGGGGGAGTACCAAGAGACCCAGTACTTC
CASKRGEYQETQYF
>TRBJ2-7|TRBV6-2/TRBV6-3|-|TRBD2
TGTGCCAGCAGCCCCGCGGGGGGGTTCACTTACGAGCAGTACTTC
CASSPAGGFTYEQYF
>TRBJ1-1|TRBV2|-|TRBD1
TGTGCCAGCCGGGACAGACGAACAGACACTGAAGCTTTCTTT
CASRDRRTDTEAFF
>TRBJ2-7|TRBV6-1|few|TRBD1
TGTGCCAGCAGTGAATATAGGACAGGGGCCTACGAGCAGTACTTC
CASSEYRTGAYEQYF
>TRBJ2-7|TRBV20-1|-|-
TGCAGCGTAAGTCAGGGGGGCGAGCAGTACTTC
CSVSQGGEQYF
>TRBJ2-7|TRBV4-1|few|-
TGCGCCAGCAGCCAGGCGGCCAGTTATGCCTACGAGCAGTACTTC
CASSQAASYAYEQYF
>TRBJ1-4|TRBV5-1|-|TRBD1
TGCGCCAGCAGCCCTTACAGACAGGGCGTAAGGACTAATGAAAAACTGTTTTTT
CASSPYRQGVRTNEKLFF
>TRBJ2-1|TRBV9|-|-
TGTGCCAGCATGGGGAGCTCCTACAATGAGCAGTTCTTC
CASMGSSYNEQFF
>TRBJ1-4|TRBV3-1|-|-
TGTGCCAGCAGCCAAGTTGAGGACCCATCGCGGGAAAAACTGTTTTTT
CASSQVEDPSREKLFF
>TRBJ1-2|TRBV28|few|-
TGTGCCAGCAGCAGACAGTCGGAGGTTGGCTACACCTTC
CASSRQSEVGYTF
>TRBJ2-7|TRBV11-2|few|-
TGTGCCAGCAGCTACACAGCCTCTAGAGAGCAGTACTTC
CASSYTASREQYF
>TRBJ2-7|TRBV5-1|-|-
TGCGCCAGCAGGGGGGAGGCTACCTCCTACGAGCAGTACTTC
CASRGEATSYEQYF
>TRBJ2-3|TRBV29-1|-|-
TGCAGCGTTGAATGGGCGTCAGATACGCAGTATTTT
CSVEWASDTQYF
>TRBJ2-3|TRBV12-3/TRBV12-4|many|-
TGTGCCAGCAGTTTAAGCCATACGCAGTATTTT
CASSLSHTQYF
>TRBJ2-7|TRBV7-9|-|-
TGTGCCAGCAGCCCAGGAGCGGCCGAGCAGTACTTC
CASSPGAAEQYF
>TRBJ1-5|TRBV15|-|-
TGTGCCACCAGCAGGACTTCAAGTAGGGATCAGCCCCAGCATTTT
CATSRTSSRDQPQHF
>TRBJ2-7|TRBV4-2|few|TRBD1
TGTGCCAGCAGCCAAGGAGACAGGGTCTACGAGCAGTACTTC
CASSQGDRVYEQYF